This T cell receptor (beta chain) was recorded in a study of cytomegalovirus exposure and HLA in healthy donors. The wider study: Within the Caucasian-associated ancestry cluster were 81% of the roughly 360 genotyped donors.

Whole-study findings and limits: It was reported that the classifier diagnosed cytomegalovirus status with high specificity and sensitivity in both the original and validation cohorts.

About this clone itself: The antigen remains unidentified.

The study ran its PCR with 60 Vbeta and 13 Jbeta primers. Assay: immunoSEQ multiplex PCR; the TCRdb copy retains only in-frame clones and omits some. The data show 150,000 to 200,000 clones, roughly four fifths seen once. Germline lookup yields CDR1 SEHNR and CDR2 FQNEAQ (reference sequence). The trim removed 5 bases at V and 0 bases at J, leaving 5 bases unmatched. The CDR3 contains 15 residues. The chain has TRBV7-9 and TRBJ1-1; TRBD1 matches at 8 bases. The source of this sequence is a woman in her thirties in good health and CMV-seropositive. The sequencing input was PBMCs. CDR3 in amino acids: CASSPGQGMNTEAFF. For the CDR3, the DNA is TGTGCCAGCAGCCCCGGACAGGGCATGAACACTGAAGCTTTCTTT. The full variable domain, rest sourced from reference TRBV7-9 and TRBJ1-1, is DTGVSQNPRHKITKRGQNVTFRCDPISEHNRLYWYRQTLGQGPEFLTYFQNEAQLEKSRLLSDRFSAERPKGSFSTLEIQRTEQGDSAMYLCASSPGQGMNTEAFFGQGTRLTVV.